Shown below are 22 T cell receptor beta chains from a single sample sequenced in a study of T cells expressing NK-cell markers. TCRdb processed the 5' RACE reads again and assigns one entry to each CDR3 protein, with no DNA. The listing records 150,000 or so distinct CDR3 sequences. The sample was blood T cells: a sorted CD56 or NKG2C T cell subset, CD4+ or CD8+ T cells, or bulk PBMC T cells (not recorded which). The source of these receptors is a woman aged 45-59 years in good health.

The chain links TRBV5-1 to TRBJ2-1; TCRdb selects TRBD2, and the lack of DNA leaves this call unchecked. The germline V gene has CDR1 SGHRS and CDR2 YFSETQ. CDR3 size: 15 residues. CDR3 sequence: CASSLHGPNPDEQFF.

The rearrangement joins TRBV5-1 to TRBJ2-1; TCRdb gives TRBD1 as the D gene, but with no DNA this cannot be confirmed. CDR1 and CDR2 (germline): SGHRS, YFSETQ. The CDR3 sequence is 15 residues long. The CDR3 sequence is CASSPGRTGGNEQFF.

This chain joins TRBV7-9 and TRBJ1-2; TCRdb's D gene call, TRBD1, goes unchecked for lack of DNA. The CDR3 runs to 14 residues. Germline CDR1 SEHNR, CDR2 FQNEAQ (reference sequence). CDR3 protein: CASSSGQSNYGYTF.

The chain couples TRBV7-2 to TRBJ2-5; TCRdb names TRBD1, which stays unverified in the absence of DNA. From germline, CDR1 is SGHTA and CDR2 FQGNSA. There are 16 residues in the CDR3. The chain's CDR3 is CASSLVGQGRMETQYF.

V and J are TRBV19 and TRBJ2-6; the D call of TRBD1 rests on TCRdb alone, since no DNA is present to check it. This CDR3 is built from 12 residues. Germline V lookup: CDR1 LNHDA, CDR2 SQIVND (reference sequence). CDR3 amino acids: CATWGGANVLTF.

The genes are TRBV10-3 and TRBJ2-1; without DNA, the TCRdb call of TRBD2 cannot be checked. CDR1 and CDR2 (germline): ENHRY, SYGVKD. This CDR3 contains 15 residues. The CDR3 loop reads CAISETGGPLPEQFF.

V usage is TRBV4-2 and J usage is TRBJ2-1; TCRdb outputs TRBD1, but without DNA this stays unchecked. CDR1 and CDR2 from the germline V gene are LGHNA and YNFKEQ. The length of the CDR3 is 14 residues. CDR3 sequence: CASSQEGDANEQFF.

V and J are TRBV6-6 and TRBJ1-2; checking the TCRdb D call of TRBD1 is not possible without DNA. The germline CDR1 and CDR2 sequences are MNHNY and SVGAGI (reference sequence). The CDR3 covers 12 residues. Here the CDR3 reads CASRDRGLENTF.

The chain joins TRBV4-1 to TRBJ2-7; TCRdb selects TRBD1, and the lack of DNA leaves this call unchecked. Germline CDR1 reads MGHRA; CDR2 reads YSYEKL. The length of the CDR3 is 15 residues. CDR3 residues: CASSQEGDRGYEQYF.

The chain is built from TRBV11-2 and TRBJ1-2. The CDR3 loop spans 13 amino acids. From germline, CDR1 is SGHAT and CDR2 FQNNGV. The chain's CDR3 is CASSEDPPRGYTF.

This chain connects TRBV27 to TRBJ1-4; absent DNA, TCRdb's TRBD1 call cannot be checked. CDR1 MNHEY and CDR2 SMNVEV come from the germline V gene (reference sequence). The CDR3 runs to 14 residues. This CDR3 reads CASSSQGANEKLFF.

V is TRBV6-5 and J is TRBJ2-3. This CDR3 is built from 11 residues. From germline, CDR1 is MNHEY and CDR2 SVGAGI. The CDR3 is CASSYSDTQYF.

J is TRBJ2-5 and V is TRBV5-5; the D call of TRBD1 rests on TCRdb alone, since no DNA is present to check it. Per the germline V gene, CDR1 is SGHKS and CDR2 is YYEKEE (reference sequence). The CDR3 is 13 amino acids. This CDR3 reads CASSFRQGETQYF.

The rearrangement links TRBV4-2 to TRBJ2-2; TCRdb lists TRBD1, though no DNA is available to test this call. The CDR3 loop spans 17 amino acids. The V gene's germline CDR1 is LGHNA and CDR2 YNFKEQ. The CDR3 protein is CASSQEYGQERTGELFF.

The J gene is TRBJ2-1, the V gene TRBV3-1; TCRdb lists TRBD2, though no DNA is available to test this call. Germline assignment: CDR1 LGHDT and CDR2 YNNKEL (reference sequence). The CDR3 contains 16 residues. The CDR3 loop reads CASSRVSGTTYNEQFF.

The CDR3 loop reads CATWDYGEETQYF. This sequence joins TRBV2 and TRBJ2-5; TCRdb's D call of TRBD2 is untestable without DNA. The CDR3 runs to 13 residues. CDR1 and CDR2 from the germline V gene are SNHLY and FYNNEI.

The gene calls are TRBV7-3 and TRBJ2-1. CDR1 and CDR2 (germline): SGHTA, FQGTGA. There are 15 residues in the CDR3. CDR3 residues: CASSLIGSRKDEQFF.

The J gene is TRBJ2-1, the V gene TRBV15; TCRdb reports TRBD1, a call that lacks DNA to check it against. The CDR3 covers 15 residues. Germline V gene lookup returns CDR1 LNHNV and CDR2 YYDKDF (reference sequence). The CDR3 spells CATSNRDGFNNEQFF.

The chain recombines TRBV5-6 with TRBJ1-6. The CDR3 totals 12 residues. CDR1 is SGHDT, CDR2 YYEEEE, per germline. CDR3 sequence reads: CASGTPDSPLHF.

The rearrangement uses TRBV5-1 and TRBJ2-5; TCRdb's D gene call, TRBD1, goes unchecked for lack of DNA. Looked up from germline, CDR1 is SGHRS and CDR2 is YFSETQ. The CDR3 is 15 residues long. The CDR3 sequence: CASSWRDRLQETQYF.

The V call is TRBV5-6, the J call TRBJ2-7. The germline CDR1 and CDR2 sequences are SGHDT and YYEEEE. The CDR3 contains 14 residues. CDR3 protein: CASRAVGSVEEQYF.

This chain joins TRBV24-1 and TRBJ2-1; TCRdb indicates TRBD2, and absent DNA this call remains unverified. The CDR3 extends over 15 amino acids. Looked up from germline, CDR1 is KGHDR and CDR2 is SFDVKD. The chain's CDR3 is CATSEPETSGNEQFF.